These T cell receptor beta chains were read from a single sample in a study of pediatric ulcerative colitis. Sequencing was performed with immunoSEQ multiplex PCR; in TCRdb, only in-frame clones are kept and a portion is missing. Seen here are approximately 5,600 clones, roughly nine tenths observed once, and the top ten hold about 2%. Sequencing input: blood. The receptor source for this set is a boy younger than 18 with mild ulcerative colitis. CDR3s include the opening cysteine and the closing phenylalanine or tryptophan. A D gene is named only where the DNA matches it firmly. The size of a clone is reported for some rows only, either as once, few or many, or as a class for expanded clones.

abundance: -
v_gene: TRBV5-1
j_gene: TRBJ1-2
d_gene: -
CDR3aa: CASSTPLGKGGSNYGYTF
CDR3nt: TGCGCCAGCAGCACACCCTTGGGGAAGGGAGGATCTAACTATGGCTACACCTTC

abundance: -
v_gene: TRBV25-1
j_gene: TRBJ1-2
d_gene: -
CDR3aa: CASRLPRQGGGYGYTF
CDR3nt: TGTGCCAGCCGACTCCCGAGGCAGGGAGGGGGCTATGGCTACACCTTC

abundance: -
v_gene: TRBV9
j_gene: TRBJ2-6
d_gene: -
CDR3aa: CASSAPRWGGGANVLTF
CDR3nt: TGTGCCAGCAGCGCACCCAGGTGGGGTGGCGGGGCCAACGTCCTGACTTTC

abundance: -
v_gene: TRBV6-4
j_gene: TRBJ2-2
d_gene: -
CDR3aa: CASSEGNTGELFF
CDR3nt: TGTGCCAGCAGTGAGGGGAACACCGGGGAGCTGTTTTTT

abundance: -
v_gene: TRBV28
j_gene: TRBJ2-6
d_gene: TRBD1
CDR3aa: CASSSRYRGYSGANVLTF
CDR3nt: TGTGCCAGCAGTTCCCGATACAGGGGTTATAGTGGGGCCAACGTCCTGACTTTC

abundance: -
v_gene: TRBV10-3
j_gene: TRBJ1-3
d_gene: TRBD1
CDR3aa: CAISDTGVGGNTIYF
CDR3nt: TGTGCCATCAGCGATACAGGGGTTGGTGGAAACACCATATATTTT

abundance: -
v_gene: TRBV7-9
j_gene: TRBJ2-3
d_gene: -
CDR3aa: CASSLSGSPDTQYF
CDR3nt: TGTGCCAGCAGCTTATCAGGCTCCCCCGATACGCAGTATTTT

abundance: -
v_gene: TRBV28
j_gene: TRBJ2-2
d_gene: -
CDR3aa: CASSYLGDTGELFF
CDR3nt: TGTGCCAGCAGTTATTTGGGGGACACCGGGGAGCTGTTTTTT

abundance: few
v_gene: TRBV5-4
j_gene: TRBJ1-5
d_gene: -
CDR3aa: CASSRSPTPPNQPQHF
CDR3nt: TGTGCCAGCAGTCGGTCCCCGACCCCCCCCAATCAGCCCCAGCATTTT

abundance: -
v_gene: TRBV7-3
j_gene: TRBJ2-7
d_gene: -
CDR3aa: CASSLQGGGPYEQYF
CDR3nt: TGTGCCAGCAGCTTACAGGGAGGTGGTCCCTACGAGCAGTACTTC

abundance: once
v_gene: TRBV4-1
j_gene: TRBJ2-7
d_gene: -
CDR3aa: CASSQGRFAYEQYF
CDR3nt: TGCGCCAGCAGCCAAGGACGATTCGCCTACGAGCAGTACTTC

abundance: -
v_gene: TRBV4-2
j_gene: TRBJ2-2
d_gene: TRBD2
CDR3aa: CASSQTLAGVVTGELFF
CDR3nt: TGTGCCAGCAGCCAAACTCTAGCGGGAGTGGTCACCGGGGAGCTGTTTTTT

abundance: -
v_gene: TRBV9
j_gene: TRBJ2-5
d_gene: -
CDR3aa: CASSPPALFPREETQYF
CDR3nt: TGTGCCAGCAGCCCTCCGGCGCTGTTCCCAAGGGAAGAGACCCAGTACTTC

abundance: -
v_gene: TRBV11-2
j_gene: TRBJ1-1
d_gene: -
CDR3aa: CASSTLMGTYRAFF
CDR3nt: TGTGCCAGCAGCACCTTAATGGGGACCTATCGCGCTTTCTTT

abundance: -
v_gene: TRBV30
j_gene: TRBJ2-7
d_gene: TRBD2
CDR3aa: CAWSALAGEDEQYF
CDR3nt: TGTGCCTGGAGTGCACTAGCGGGAGAGGACGAGCAGTACTTC

abundance: -
v_gene: TRBV29-1
j_gene: TRBJ2-6
d_gene: TRBD1
CDR3aa: CSVGDRHSGANVLTF
CDR3nt: TGCAGCGTGGGGGACAGACACTCTGGGGCCAACGTCCTGACTTTC

abundance: once
v_gene: TRBV6-6
j_gene: TRBJ1-1
d_gene: -
CDR3aa: CASNHQVKGNTEAFF
CDR3nt: TGTGCCAGCAACCACCAGGTCAAAGGCAACACTGAAGCTTTCTTT

abundance: -
v_gene: TRBV15
j_gene: TRBJ2-1
d_gene: -
CDR3aa: CATSTPPSVEQFF
CDR3nt: TGTGCCACCAGCACACCCCCCAGCGTCGAGCAGTTCTTC

abundance: -
v_gene: TRBV6-5
j_gene: TRBJ1-5
d_gene: -
CDR3aa: CASSSRRENNQPQHF
CDR3nt: TGTGCCAGCAGTTCCCGCAGGGAAAACAATCAGCCCCAGCATTTT

abundance: -
v_gene: TRBV2
j_gene: TRBJ1-4
d_gene: TRBD1
CDR3aa: CASRAPTGLSEKLFF
CDR3nt: TGTGCCAGCAGAGCCCCGACAGGGCTGAGTGAAAAACTGTTTTTT

abundance: -
v_gene: TRBV10-3
j_gene: TRBJ1-1
d_gene: -
CDR3aa: CAISEGNLAFF
CDR3nt: TGTGCCATCAGTGAGGGGAATTTGGCTTTCTTT

abundance: -
v_gene: TRBV6-1
j_gene: TRBJ2-1
d_gene: -
CDR3aa: CASSEAPLRAVFF
CDR3nt: TGTGCCAGCAGTGAAGCGCCCCTCAGGGCGGTGTTCTTC

abundance: -
v_gene: TRBV7-3
j_gene: TRBJ2-2
d_gene: -
CDR3aa: CASSSAGANTGELFF
CDR3nt: TGTGCCAGCAGCTCGGCCGGAGCGAACACCGGGGAGCTGTTTTTT

abundance: -
v_gene: TRBV10-1
j_gene: TRBJ2-7
d_gene: -
CDR3aa: CASASVRTAYEQYF
CDR3nt: TGCGCCAGCGCGTCAGTAAGGACAGCTTACGAGCAGTACTTC

abundance: -
v_gene: TRBV28
j_gene: TRBJ1-1
d_gene: -
CDR3aa: CASSLLVLNTEAFF
CDR3nt: TGTGCCAGCAGTTTATTAGTCTTGAACACTGAAGCTTTCTTT

abundance: -
v_gene: TRBV5-1
j_gene: TRBJ2-7
d_gene: -
CDR3aa: CASSLGTDSYEQYF
CDR3nt: TGCGCCAGCAGCCTGGGGACTGATTCCTACGAGCAGTACTTC

abundance: -
v_gene: TRBV6-1
j_gene: TRBJ2-7
d_gene: -
CDR3aa: CASNEVYEQYF
CDR3nt: TGTGCCAGCAACGAAGTCTACGAGCAGTACTTC

abundance: -
v_gene: TRBV9
j_gene: TRBJ2-1
d_gene: -
CDR3aa: CASSVGGRDSPYNEQFF
CDR3nt: TGTGCCAGCAGCGTAGGGGGTAGGGATTCCCCCTACAATGAGCAGTTCTTC

abundance: -
v_gene: TRBV28
j_gene: TRBJ2-3
d_gene: -
CDR3aa: CASSFGGGGADTQYF
CDR3nt: TGTGCCAGCAGTTTCGGGGGAGGGGGTGCAGATACGCAGTATTTT

abundance: -
v_gene: TRBV5-5
j_gene: TRBJ1-1
d_gene: -
CDR3aa: CASSWGTHTVTEAFF
CDR3nt: TGTGCCAGCAGCTGGGGTACGCATACGGTCACTGAAGCTTTCTTT

abundance: -
v_gene: TRBV7-2
j_gene: TRBJ2-4
d_gene: -
CDR3aa: CASNSGGQGQNIQYF
CDR3nt: TGTGCCAGCAACTCAGGGGGGCAGGGTCAGAACATTCAGTACTTC

abundance: -
v_gene: TRBV5-1
j_gene: TRBJ2-1
d_gene: TRBD2
CDR3aa: CASSLNVGTSGGNEQFF
CDR3nt: TGCGCCAGCAGCTTGAATGTCGGGACTAGCGGTGGGAATGAGCAGTTCTTC

abundance: -
v_gene: TRBV5-1
j_gene: TRBJ2-1
d_gene: TRBD2
CDR3aa: CASSLIAGGPIPEQFF
CDR3nt: TGCGCCAGCAGCTTGATAGCGGGAGGGCCAATCCCCGAGCAGTTCTTC

abundance: -
v_gene: TRBV5-6
j_gene: TRBJ1-5
d_gene: -
CDR3aa: CASSLVFGGPQHF
CDR3nt: TGTGCCAGCAGCTTGGTTTTCGGAGGGCCCCAGCATTTT

abundance: few
v_gene: TRBV19
j_gene: TRBJ2-1
d_gene: TRBD2
CDR3aa: CASSMGLAGNEQFF
CDR3nt: TGTGCCAGTAGTATGGGACTAGCGGGAAATGAGCAGTTCTTC

abundance: -
v_gene: TRBV19
j_gene: TRBJ1-2
d_gene: -
CDR3aa: CASSTITGTPNYGYTF
CDR3nt: TGTGCCAGTAGTACTATAACCGGGACACCCAACTATGGCTACACCTTC

abundance: once
v_gene: TRBV5-1
j_gene: TRBJ1-5
d_gene: -
CDR3aa: CASKQGMGNQPQHF
CDR3nt: TGCGCCAGCAAACAGGGAATGGGCAATCAGCCCCAGCATTTT

abundance: -
v_gene: TRBV28
j_gene: TRBJ1-2
d_gene: TRBD1
CDR3aa: CASSLSRGYLYGYTF
CDR3nt: TGTGCCAGCAGTTTAAGCAGGGGGTACCTCTATGGCTACACCTTC

abundance: -
v_gene: TRBV6-5
j_gene: TRBJ1-3
d_gene: -
CDR3aa: CASSYSVGGTGNTIYF
CDR3nt: TGTGCCAGCAGTTACTCGGTTGGGGGAACTGGAAACACCATATATTTT

abundance: -
v_gene: TRBV9
j_gene: TRBJ2-7
d_gene: -
CDR3aa: CASSPGDRTYEQYF
CDR3nt: TGTGCCAGCAGCCCCGGGGACCGTACCTACGAGCAGTACTTC

abundance: -
v_gene: TRBV9
j_gene: TRBJ2-7
d_gene: TRBD2
CDR3aa: CASSPATSGPSYEQYF
CDR3nt: TGTGCCAGCAGCCCAGCGACTAGCGGGCCTAGCTACGAGCAGTACTTC

abundance: -
v_gene: TRBV28
j_gene: TRBJ2-7
d_gene: TRBD1
CDR3aa: CASSMDRASYEQYF
CDR3nt: TGTGCCAGCAGCATGGACAGGGCATCCTACGAGCAGTACTTC

abundance: once
v_gene: TRBV25-1
j_gene: TRBJ2-7
d_gene: TRBD1
CDR3aa: CASSEKGTVHYEQYF
CDR3nt: TGTGCCAGCAGTGAGAAGGGGACAGTGCACTACGAGCAGTACTTC

abundance: -
v_gene: TRBV10-3
j_gene: TRBJ1-1
d_gene: -
CDR3aa: CAISEGAGRGTEAFF
CDR3nt: TGTGCCATCAGTGAGGGGGCGGGTAGAGGCACTGAAGCTTTCTTT

abundance: -
v_gene: TRBV18
j_gene: TRBJ2-3
d_gene: -
CDR3aa: CASSPPSVNTDTQYF
CDR3nt: TGTGCCAGCTCACCACCATCAGTTAACACAGATACGCAGTATTTT

abundance: -
v_gene: TRBV28
j_gene: TRBJ2-2
d_gene: -
CDR3aa: CASSLASDGGTGELFF
CDR3nt: TGTGCCAGCAGCCTCGCGTCAGACGGGGGCACCGGGGAGCTGTTTTTT

abundance: -
v_gene: TRBV30
j_gene: TRBJ1-1
d_gene: -
CDR3aa: CAWTRGMNTEAFF
CDR3nt: TGTGCCTGGACCCGGGGAATGAACACTGAAGCTTTCTTT

abundance: -
v_gene: TRBV6-6
j_gene: TRBJ1-1
d_gene: -
CDR3aa: CASSSQGSSTEAFF
CDR3nt: TGTGCCAGCAGTTCTCAGGGTAGTAGCACTGAAGCTTTCTTT

abundance: few
v_gene: TRBV9
j_gene: TRBJ1-1
d_gene: TRBD1
CDR3aa: CASSAWTGPSEAFF
CDR3nt: TGTGCCAGCAGCGCATGGACAGGGCCCTCTGAAGCTTTCTTT

abundance: -
v_gene: TRBV2
j_gene: TRBJ2-7
d_gene: TRBD2
CDR3aa: CASSQRASGYEQYF
CDR3nt: TGTGCCAGCAGTCAGAGGGCTAGCGGATACGAGCAGTACTTC

abundance: once
v_gene: TRBV6-5
j_gene: TRBJ2-7
d_gene: -
CDR3aa: CASSPWTSPTYEQYF
CDR3nt: TGTGCCAGCAGTCCCTGGACATCCCCAACCTACGAGCAGTACTTC

abundance: -
v_gene: TRBV4-1
j_gene: TRBJ1-1
d_gene: -
CDR3aa: CASSQVRGTDTEAFF
CDR3nt: TGCGCCAGCAGCCAAGTTCGGGGGACGGACACTGAAGCTTTCTTT

abundance: -
v_gene: TRBV6-6
j_gene: TRBJ2-7
d_gene: TRBD1
CDR3aa: CASSETGVREQYF
CDR3nt: TGTGCCAGCAGTGAGACAGGGGTACGCGAGCAGTACTTC